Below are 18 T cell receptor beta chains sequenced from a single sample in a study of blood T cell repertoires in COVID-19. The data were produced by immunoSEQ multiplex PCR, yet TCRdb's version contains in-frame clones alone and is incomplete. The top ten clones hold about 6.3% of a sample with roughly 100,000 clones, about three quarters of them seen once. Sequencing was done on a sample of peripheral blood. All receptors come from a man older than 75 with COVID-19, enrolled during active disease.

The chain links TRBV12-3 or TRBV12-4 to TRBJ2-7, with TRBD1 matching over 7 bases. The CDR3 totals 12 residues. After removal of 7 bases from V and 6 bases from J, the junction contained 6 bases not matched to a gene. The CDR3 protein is CASTMTGSEQYF. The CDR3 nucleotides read TGTGCCAGCACCATGACAGGGAGCGAGCAGTACTTC.

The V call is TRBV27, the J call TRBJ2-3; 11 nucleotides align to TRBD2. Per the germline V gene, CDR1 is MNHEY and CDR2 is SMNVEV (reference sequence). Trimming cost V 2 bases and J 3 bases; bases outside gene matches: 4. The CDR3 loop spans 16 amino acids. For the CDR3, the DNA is TGTGCCAGCAGTTTAATCGGGACTAGCGGAACAGATACGCAGTATTTT. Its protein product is CASSLIGTSGTDTQYF.

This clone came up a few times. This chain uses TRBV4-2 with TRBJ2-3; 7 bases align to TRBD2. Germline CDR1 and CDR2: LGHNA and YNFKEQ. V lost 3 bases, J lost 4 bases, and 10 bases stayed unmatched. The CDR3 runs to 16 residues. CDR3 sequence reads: CASSQEEWEGSDTQYF. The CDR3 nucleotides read TGTGCCAGCAGCCAGGAGGAGTGGGAGGGGTCAGATACGCAGTATTTT.

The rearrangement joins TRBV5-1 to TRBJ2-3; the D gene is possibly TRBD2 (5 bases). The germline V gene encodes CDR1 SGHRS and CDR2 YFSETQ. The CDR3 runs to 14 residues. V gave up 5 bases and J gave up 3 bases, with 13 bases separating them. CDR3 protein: CASRDRGGTDTQYF. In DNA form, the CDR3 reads TGCGCCAGCAGGGATCGTGGAGGTACAGATACGCAGTATTTT.

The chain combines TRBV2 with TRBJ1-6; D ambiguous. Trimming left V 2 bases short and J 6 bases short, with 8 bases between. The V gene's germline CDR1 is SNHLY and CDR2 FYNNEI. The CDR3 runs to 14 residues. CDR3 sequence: CASSERGSNSPLHF. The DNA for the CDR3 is TGTGCCAGCAGTGAACGAGGGTCTAATTCACCCCTCCACTTT.

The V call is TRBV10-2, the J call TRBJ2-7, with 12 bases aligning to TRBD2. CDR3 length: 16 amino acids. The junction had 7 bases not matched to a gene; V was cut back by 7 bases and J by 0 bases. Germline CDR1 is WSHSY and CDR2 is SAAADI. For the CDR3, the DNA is TGCGCCAGCACCGGGACTAGCGGGTATAGCTCCTACGAGCAGTACTTC. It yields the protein CASTGTSGYSSYEQYF.

In DNA, the CDR3 is TGTGCCAGCAGCTTAGGGGCCTCTTCCAATCAGCCCCAGCATTTT. It is translated as CASSLGASSNQPQHF. The chain employs TRBV11-2 and TRBJ1-5; unclear D gene. In germline, CDR1 is SGHAT, CDR2 FQNNGV. The ends were cut back, 1 base at V and 3 bases at J, with 10 bases in the middle. The CDR3 has 15 amino acids.

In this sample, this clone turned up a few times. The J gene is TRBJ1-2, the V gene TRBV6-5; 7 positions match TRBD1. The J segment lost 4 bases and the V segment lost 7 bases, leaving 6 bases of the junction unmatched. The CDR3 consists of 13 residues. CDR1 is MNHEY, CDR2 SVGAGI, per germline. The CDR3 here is CASNPAGGYGYTF. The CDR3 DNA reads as TGTGCCAGCAATCCGGCAGGGGGCTATGGCTACACCTTC.

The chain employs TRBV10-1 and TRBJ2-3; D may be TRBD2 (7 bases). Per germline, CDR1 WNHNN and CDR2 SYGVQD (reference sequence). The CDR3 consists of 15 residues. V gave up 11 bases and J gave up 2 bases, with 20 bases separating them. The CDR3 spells CAEGGAGDHTDTQYF. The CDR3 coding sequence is TGCGCCGAGGGGGGGGCGGGAGACCACACAGATACGCAGTATTTT.

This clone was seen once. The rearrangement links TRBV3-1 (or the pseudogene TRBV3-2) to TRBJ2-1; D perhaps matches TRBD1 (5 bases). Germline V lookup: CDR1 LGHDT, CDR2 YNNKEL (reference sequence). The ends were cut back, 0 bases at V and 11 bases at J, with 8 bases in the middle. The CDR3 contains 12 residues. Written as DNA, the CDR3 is TGTGCCAGCAGCCAAGATCTGGGGCAGCAGTTCTTC. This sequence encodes CASSQDLGQQFF.

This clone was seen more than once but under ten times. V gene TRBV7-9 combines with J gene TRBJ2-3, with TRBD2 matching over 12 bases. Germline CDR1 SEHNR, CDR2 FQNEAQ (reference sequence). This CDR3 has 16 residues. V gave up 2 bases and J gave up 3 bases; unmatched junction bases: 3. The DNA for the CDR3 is TGTGCCAGCAGCTTACCTAGCGGGAGGGGGACAGATACGCAGTATTTT. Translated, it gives CASSLPSGRGTDTQYF.

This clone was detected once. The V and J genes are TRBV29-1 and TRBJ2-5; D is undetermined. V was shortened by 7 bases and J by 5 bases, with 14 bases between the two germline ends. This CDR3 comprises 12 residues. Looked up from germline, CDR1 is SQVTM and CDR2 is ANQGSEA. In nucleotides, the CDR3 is TGCAGCGCTGGGCCCGATGGGGAGACCCAGTACTTC. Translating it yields CSAGPDGETQYF. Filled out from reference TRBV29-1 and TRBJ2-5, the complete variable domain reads SAVISQKPSRDICQRGTSLTIQCQVDSQVTMMFWYRQQPGQSLTLIATANQGSEATYESGFVIDKFPISRPNLTFSTLTVSNMSPEDSSIYLCSAGPDGETQYFGPGTRLLVL.

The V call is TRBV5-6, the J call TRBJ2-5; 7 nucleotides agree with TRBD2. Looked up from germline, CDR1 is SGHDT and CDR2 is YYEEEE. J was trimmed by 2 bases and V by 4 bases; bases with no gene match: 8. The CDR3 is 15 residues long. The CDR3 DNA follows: TGTGCCAGCAGCCTCCCCGGACTAGATCAAGAGACCCAGTACTTC. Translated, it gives CASSLPGLDQETQYF.

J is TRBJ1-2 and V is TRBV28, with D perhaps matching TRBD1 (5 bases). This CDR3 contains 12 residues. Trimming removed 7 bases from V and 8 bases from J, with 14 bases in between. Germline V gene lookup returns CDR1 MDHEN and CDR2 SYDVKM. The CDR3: CASNQQGSGYTF. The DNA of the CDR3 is TGTGCCAGCAATCAGCAGGGTTCGGGCTACACCTTC.

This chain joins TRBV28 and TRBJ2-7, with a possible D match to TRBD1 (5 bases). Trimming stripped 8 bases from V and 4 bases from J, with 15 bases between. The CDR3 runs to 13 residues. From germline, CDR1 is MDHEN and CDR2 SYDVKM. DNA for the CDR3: TGTGCCAGCCATAGGGGTGTGGGGTACGAGCAGTACTTC. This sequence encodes CASHRGVGYEQYF.

The CDR3 spells CASSLGGHFYEQYF. The CDR3 DNA follows: TGTGCCAGCAGCTTAGGAGGACATTTCTACGAGCAGTACTTC. This sequence joins TRBV11-3 and TRBJ2-7; maybe TRBD1 (5 bases). The CDR3 runs to 14 residues. With 1 base removed from V and 3 bases from J, the gap between germline ends came to 10 bases. In germline, CDR1 is SGHNT, CDR2 YENEEA.

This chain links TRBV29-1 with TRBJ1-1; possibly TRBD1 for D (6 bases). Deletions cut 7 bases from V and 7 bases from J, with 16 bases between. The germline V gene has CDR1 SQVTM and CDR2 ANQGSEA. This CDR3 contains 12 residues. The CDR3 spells CSAPARGGEAFF. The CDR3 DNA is TGCAGCGCTCCCGCTCGAGGGGGTGAAGCTTTCTTT.

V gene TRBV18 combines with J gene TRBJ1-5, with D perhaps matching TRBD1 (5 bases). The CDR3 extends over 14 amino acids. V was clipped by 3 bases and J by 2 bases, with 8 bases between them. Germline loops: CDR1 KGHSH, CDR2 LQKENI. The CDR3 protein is CASSPRAGNQPQHF. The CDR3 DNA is TGTGCCAGCTCACCCAGGGCCGGCAATCAGCCCCAGCATTTT.